Listed below are T cell receptor beta chains from one sample, sequenced in a study of T cell responses to AZD1222 COVID-19 vaccine. Measured with immunoSEQ multiplex PCR; TCRdb has only the in-frame clones, and not every one. The profile shows 120,000 to 150,000 clones, 75% to 95% of them singletons. The sequences come from peripheral blood, collected 28 days after the second dose of the MenACWY control vaccine. The receptors derive from an adult who received the MenACWY meningococcal vaccine as a control. Each CDR3 is given with its conserved first and last residue.

TRBV30 CAWEASGGLDEQFF
TRBV27 CASPRKAVCTDTQYF
TRBV6-6 CASSTARGPYGYTF
TRBV25-1 CASSESGRPQGYTF
TRBV19 CASSFPGQGSSSNQPQHF
TRBV7-9 CASSRPDTNNEQFF
TRBV15 CATSRDQTGLTGELFF
TRBV5-3 CARSSNDREVNQPQHF
TRBV5-1 CASSLDAGGTDTQYF
TRBV19 CASSKLGDWAHGYTF
TRBV24-1 CATSDDSSSNQPQHF
TRBV6-5 CASSSKGGGLGETQYF
TRBV7-8 CASSLNTGGEGNQPQHF
TRBV4-1 CASSQGAGGLRETQYF
TRBV29-1 CSVERRREQFF
TRBV6-1 CASSEEFAGARQPQHF
TRBV27 CASSLSRAGPPYNEQFF
TRBV19 CASSNWGSNQPQHF